These 8 T cell receptor beta chains came from one sample sequenced in a study of T cells in Graves' hyperthyroidism and ophthalmopathy. Amplified regions were TCR beta CDR3 sequences from RNA transcripts. Using the HTBI primer set, a first-round RT-PCR was run on the TCR CDR3. TCRdb reanalysed the multiplex PCR reads using MiXCR and keeps one entry per CDR3 protein. Of around 540,000 distinct CDR3 sequences in the sample, about 43% were seen once. Sequenced input: peripheral blood or thyroid tissue (not recorded which). Every receptor here comes from a woman between 18 and 29 years old with Graves' hyperthyroidism.

The J gene is TRBJ1-2, the V gene TRBV11-2; TRBD1 agrees at 10 bases. The CDR3 length is 15 residues. V shed 1 base and J 5 bases; nucleotides not matched to a gene: 4. Germline V CDR1 and CDR2: SGHAT, FQNNGV. CDR3 sequence: CASSLGQGARYGYTF. The CDR3, as DNA: TGTGCCAGCAGCTTAGGACAGGGGGCACGGTATGGCTACACCTTC.

V gene TRBV7-2 combines with J gene TRBJ1-1; the D is unclear. The CDR3 is made up of 14 amino acids. V was trimmed by 5 bases and J by 4 bases, leaving 14 bases between them. Germline CDR1 is SGHTA and CDR2 is FQGNSA. The CDR3 coding sequence is TGTGCCAGCAGCCCGGGCAGGAGTAGCACTGAAGCTTTCTTT. Translating gives CASSPGRSSTEAFF.

This chain connects TRBV2 to TRBJ1-1, with TRBD1 as a possible D gene (5 bases). The V gene's germline CDR1 is SNHLY and CDR2 FYNNEI. The CDR3 is made up of 15 amino acids. The V end lost 5 bases, the J end lost 0 bases, and 13 bases lay between the germline ends. CDR3 nucleotides: TGTGCCAGCAGTTTATCGCGGGGACTGAACACTGAAGCTTTCTTT. The encoded protein is CASSLSRGLNTEAFF.

This clonotype was counted many times. The rearrangement joins TRBV24-1 to TRBJ1-3; tentative D call: TRBD1 (5 bases). CDR1 is KGHDR, CDR2 SFDVKD, per germline. CDR3 length: 15 amino acids. The V gene lost 5 bases and the J gene lost 0 bases, with 10 bases spanning the gap. The CDR3 is CATSAGVDSGNTIYF. CDR3 nucleotide sequence: TGTGCCACCAGTGCGGGGGTAGACTCTGGAAACACCATATATTTT.

With regard to this clonotype: This likely comes from a read error, as the CDR3 has no conserved phenylalanine or tryptophan at its end. The V and J genes are TRBV29-1 and TRBJ2-7, with TRBD1 identical over 7 bases. CDR1 SQVTM and CDR2 ANQGSEA come from the germline V gene. The ends lost 1 base at V and 2 bases at J; junction bases unmatched: 5. This CDR3 spans 14 amino acids. The CDR3: CSVEVQGQTYEQYL. CDR3 coding DNA: TGCAGCGTTGAAGTCCAGGGACAGACCTACGAGCAGTACCTC.

This clonotype was picked up a small number of times. The gene calls are TRBV12-3 or TRBV12-4 and TRBJ1-3; D is perhaps TRBD1 (6 bases). V dropped 6 bases and J dropped 4 bases, with 13 bases sitting between them. The CDR3 loop spans 14 amino acids. CDR3: CASSVRGGGNTIYF. The CDR3 bases are TGTGCCAGCAGCGTCAGGGGAGGCGGAAACACCATATATTTT.

At least ten counts were recorded for this clonotype. The chain has TRBV19 and TRBJ2-6; D is possibly TRBD1 (5 bases). CDR1 and CDR2 (germline): LNHDA, SQIVND (reference sequence). V was pared by 7 bases and J by 3 bases, with 16 bases between. The length of the CDR3 is 16 residues. Here the CDR3 reads CASTTIGADGANVLTF. Written as DNA, the CDR3 is TGTGCCAGTACTACTATAGGGGCAGATGGGGCCAACGTCCTGACTTTC.

This chain links TRBV12-3 or TRBV12-4 with TRBJ2-5, with D perhaps TRBD1 or TRBD2 (5 bases each). CDR3 size: 13 residues. V was trimmed by 6 bases and J by 0 bases, leaving 8 bases between them. The CDR3 bases are TGTGCCAGCAGAAGGGGACACCAAGAGACCCAGTACTTC. Translation: CASRRGHQETQYF.